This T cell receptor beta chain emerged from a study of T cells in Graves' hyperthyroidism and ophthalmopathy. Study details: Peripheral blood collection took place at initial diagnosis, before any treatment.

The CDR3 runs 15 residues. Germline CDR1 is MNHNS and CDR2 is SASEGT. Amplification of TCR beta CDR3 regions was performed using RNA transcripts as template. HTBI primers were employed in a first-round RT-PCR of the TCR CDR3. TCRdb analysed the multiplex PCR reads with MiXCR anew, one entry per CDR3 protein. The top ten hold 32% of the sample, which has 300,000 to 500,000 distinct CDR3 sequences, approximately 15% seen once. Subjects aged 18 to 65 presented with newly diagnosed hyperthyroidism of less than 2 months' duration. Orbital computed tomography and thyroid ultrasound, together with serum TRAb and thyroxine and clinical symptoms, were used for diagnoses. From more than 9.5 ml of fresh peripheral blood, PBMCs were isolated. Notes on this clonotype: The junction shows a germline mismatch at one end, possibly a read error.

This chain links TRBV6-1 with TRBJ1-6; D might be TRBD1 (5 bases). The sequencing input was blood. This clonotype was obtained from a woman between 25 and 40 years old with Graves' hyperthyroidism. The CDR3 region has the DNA TGTGCCAGCGGTGAATCAGGGAGCGGTAATTCACCCCTCCACTTT. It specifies CASGESGSGNSPLHF.